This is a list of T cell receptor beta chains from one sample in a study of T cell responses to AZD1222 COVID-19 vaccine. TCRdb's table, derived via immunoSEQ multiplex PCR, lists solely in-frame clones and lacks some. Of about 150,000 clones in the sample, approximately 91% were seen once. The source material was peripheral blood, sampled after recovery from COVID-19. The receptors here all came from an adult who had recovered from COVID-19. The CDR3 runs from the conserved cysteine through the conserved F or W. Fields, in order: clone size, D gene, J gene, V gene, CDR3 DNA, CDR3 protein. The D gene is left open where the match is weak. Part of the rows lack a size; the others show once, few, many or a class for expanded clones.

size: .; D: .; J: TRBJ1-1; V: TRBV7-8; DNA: TGTGCCAGCAGCAAGGAGACAAAAATGAACACTGAAGCTTTCTTT; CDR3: CASSKETKMNTEAFF
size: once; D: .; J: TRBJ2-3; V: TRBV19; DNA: TGTGCCAGCGATAGGGGCACAGATACGCAGTATTTT; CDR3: CASDRGTDTQYF
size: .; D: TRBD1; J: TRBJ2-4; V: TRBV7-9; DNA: TGTGCCAGCAGCCTGACAGGGGTCAAAAACATTCAGTACTTC; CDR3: CASSLTGVKNIQYF
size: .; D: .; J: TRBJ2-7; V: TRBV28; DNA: TGTGCCAGCGGAGCTTACGAGCAGTACTTC; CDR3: CASGAYEQYF
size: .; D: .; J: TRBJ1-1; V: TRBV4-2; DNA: TGTGCCAGCAGCCAAGTTTCGGGGGCTACTGAAGCTTTCTTT; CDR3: CASSQVSGATEAFF
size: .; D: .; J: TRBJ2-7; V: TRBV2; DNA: TGTGCCAGCATTGCAGGGTCCGAGCAGTACTTC; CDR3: CASIAGSEQYF
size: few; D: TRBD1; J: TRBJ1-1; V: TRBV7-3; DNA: TGTGCCAGCAGCCAGACAGGGCCCACTACTGAAGCTTTCTTT; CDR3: CASSQTGPTTEAFF
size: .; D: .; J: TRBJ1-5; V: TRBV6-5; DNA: TGTGCCAGCAGTATTCAGGGACAACGCAATCAGCCCCAGCATTTT; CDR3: CASSIQGQRNQPQHF
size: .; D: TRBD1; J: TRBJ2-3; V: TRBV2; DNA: TGTGCCAGCAAATCGGGACAGGGCACAGATACGCAGTATTTT; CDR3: CASKSGQGTDTQYF
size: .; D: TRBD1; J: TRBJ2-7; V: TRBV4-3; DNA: TGCGCCAGCAGCCAAGGAGAGGACAGGCCCTACGAGCAGTACTTC; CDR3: CASSQGEDRPYEQYF
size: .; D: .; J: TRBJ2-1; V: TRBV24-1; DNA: TGTGCCACCAGTGATCGCGGGACACCCGGTGCTCTCCGCAATGAGCAGTTCTTC; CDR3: CATSDRGTPGALRNEQFF
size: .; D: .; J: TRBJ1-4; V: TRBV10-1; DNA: TGCGCCAGCAGCCAGGACAGATCAACTAATGAAAAACTGTTTTTT; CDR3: CASSQDRSTNEKLFF
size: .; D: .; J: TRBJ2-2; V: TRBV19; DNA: TGTGCCAGCATCTCCGCGGCCGCGACCGGGGAGCTGTTTTTT; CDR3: CASISAAATGELFF
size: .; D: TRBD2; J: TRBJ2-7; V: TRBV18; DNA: TGTGCCAGCTCACCACCCGTGAGCGGGGGGACCTACGAGCAGTACTTC; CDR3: CASSPPVSGGTYEQYF
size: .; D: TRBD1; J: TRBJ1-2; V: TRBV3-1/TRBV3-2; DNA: TGTGCCAGCAGCCTCGGACAGGGTTTTAACTATGGCTACACCTTC; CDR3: CASSLGQGFNYGYTF
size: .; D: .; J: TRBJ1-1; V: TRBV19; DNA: TGTGCCACCGCGACGGCAGGAACGAACACTGAAGCTTTCTTT; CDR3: CATATAGTNTEAFF
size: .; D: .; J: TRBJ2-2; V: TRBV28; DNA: TGTGCCAGCAGTTTAGGAGAGAGGGAAACCGGGGAGCTGTTTTTT; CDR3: CASSLGERETGELFF
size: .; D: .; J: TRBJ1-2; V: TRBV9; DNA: TGTGCCAGCAGCGTGTCGGACGGCTATGGCTACACCTTC; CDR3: CASSVSDGYGYTF
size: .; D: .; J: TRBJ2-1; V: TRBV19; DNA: TGTGCCAGTAGGACCCTAAGCCAGTTCGACAATGAGCAGTTCTTC; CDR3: CASRTLSQFDNEQFF
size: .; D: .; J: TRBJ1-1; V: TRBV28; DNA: TGTGCCAGCAGTTTAAGTTGGATCGGAGGGAGGGGCACTGAAGCTTTCTTT; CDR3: CASSLSWIGGRGTEAFF
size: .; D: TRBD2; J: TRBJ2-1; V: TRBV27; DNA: TGTGCCAGCAGTCCGGGACTAGCGGAACTTTACAATGAGCAGTTCTTC; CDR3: CASSPGLAELYNEQFF
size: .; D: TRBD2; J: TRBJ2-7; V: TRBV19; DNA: TGTGCCAGTAGAGGACTAGCGGGAGTCTCCTACGAGCAGTACTTC; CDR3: CASRGLAGVSYEQYF
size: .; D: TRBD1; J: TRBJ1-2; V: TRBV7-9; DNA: TGTGCCAGCAGCTTAGGCGACAGGGTGTCCCTTTATGGCTACACCTTC; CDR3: CASSLGDRVSLYGYTF
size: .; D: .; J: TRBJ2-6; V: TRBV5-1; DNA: TGCGCCAGCAGCTTGGAGCCGTACGGGCTATTGGCTGGGGCCAACGTCCTGACTTTC; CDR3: CASSLEPYGLLAGANVLTF
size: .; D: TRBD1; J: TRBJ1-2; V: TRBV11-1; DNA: TGTGCCAGCAGCCCCCACAGGGGGCAAAACTATGGCTACACCTTC; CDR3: CASSPHRGQNYGYTF
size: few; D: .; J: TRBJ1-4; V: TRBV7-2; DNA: TGTGCCAGCAGCTTTGATGTCCTAAATGAAAAACTGTTTTTT; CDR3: CASSFDVLNEKLFF
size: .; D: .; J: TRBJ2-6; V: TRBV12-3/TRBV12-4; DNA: TGTGCCAGCAGTTTTTCTGGGGCCAACGTCCTGACTTTC; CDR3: CASSFSGANVLTF
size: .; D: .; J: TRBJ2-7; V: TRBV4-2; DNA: TGTGCCAGCAGCCAAGATCTGCGGCTCGAGCAGTACTTC; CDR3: CASSQDLRLEQYF
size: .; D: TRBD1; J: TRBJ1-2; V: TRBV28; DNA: TGTGCCAGCAGTCCGGGACAGGGAGTCTATGGCTACACCTTC; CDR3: CASSPGQGVYGYTF
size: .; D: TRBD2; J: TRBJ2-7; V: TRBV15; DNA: TGTGCCACCAGCAGAGATGGTAGCGGGGGCCACGGGGGGTACTTC; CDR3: CATSRDGSGGHGGYF
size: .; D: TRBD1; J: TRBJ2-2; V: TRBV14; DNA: TGTGCCAGCAGCCATAAAGGACAGGCGAACACCGGGGAGCTGTTTTTT; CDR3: CASSHKGQANTGELFF
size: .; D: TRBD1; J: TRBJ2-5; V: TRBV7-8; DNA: TGTGCCAGCAGCTTAGGGGGGACAGCCGAAGAGACCCAGTACTTC; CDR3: CASSLGGTAEETQYF
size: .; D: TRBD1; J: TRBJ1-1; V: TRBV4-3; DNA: TGCGCCAGCAGCCGCGGACAGGGTGAAGCTTTCTTT; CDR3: CASSRGQGEAFF
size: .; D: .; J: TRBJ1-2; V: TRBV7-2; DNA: TGTGCCAGCAGCTTAGATCAAGGTGCGGGGGGCTTCGGCTATGGCTACACCTTC; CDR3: CASSLDQGAGGFGYGYTF
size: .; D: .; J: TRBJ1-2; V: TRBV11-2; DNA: TGTGCCAGCAGCTCCCTGGGGGGAATTTATGGCTACACCTTC; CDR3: CASSSLGGIYGYTF
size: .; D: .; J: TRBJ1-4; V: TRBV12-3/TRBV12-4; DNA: TGTGCCAGCAGTTTAGTGGGAAATGAAAAACTGTTTTTT; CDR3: CASSLVGNEKLFF
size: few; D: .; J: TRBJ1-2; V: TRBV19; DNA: TGTGCCAGTAGTACCCCACGGACGGTAAACTATGGCTACACCTTC; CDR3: CASSTPRTVNYGYTF
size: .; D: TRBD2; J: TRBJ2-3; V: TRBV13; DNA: TGTGCCAGCAGTTTTAAAGCGGGGGGGACCACAGATACGCAGTATTTT; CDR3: CASSFKAGGTTDTQYF
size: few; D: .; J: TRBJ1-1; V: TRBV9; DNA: TGTGCCAGCAGCGTAGCGTCCACAGGGAGCACTGAAGCTTTCTTT; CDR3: CASSVASTGSTEAFF
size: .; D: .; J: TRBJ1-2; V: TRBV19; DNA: TGTGCCAGTAGGCCTCTGACTACTAACTATGGCTACACCTTC; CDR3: CASRPLTTNYGYTF
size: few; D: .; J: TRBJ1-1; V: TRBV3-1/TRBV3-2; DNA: TGTGCCAGCAGCCAAGAAGGAACTGGAACTGAAGCTTTCTTT; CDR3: CASSQEGTGTEAFF
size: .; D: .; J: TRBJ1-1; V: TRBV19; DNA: TGTGCCAGTAGTATAGGTGGGGGAGGGACCACTGAAGCTTTCTTT; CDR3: CASSIGGGGTTEAFF
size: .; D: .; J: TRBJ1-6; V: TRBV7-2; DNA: TGTGCCAGCAGCTCCGGCGGTTATAATTCACCCCTCCACTTT; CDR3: CASSSGGYNSPLHF
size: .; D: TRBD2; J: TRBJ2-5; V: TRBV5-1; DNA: TGCGCCAGCAGCTTGGGTAGCGGGAGCTTCCAAGAGACCCAGTACTTC; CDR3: CASSLGSGSFQETQYF